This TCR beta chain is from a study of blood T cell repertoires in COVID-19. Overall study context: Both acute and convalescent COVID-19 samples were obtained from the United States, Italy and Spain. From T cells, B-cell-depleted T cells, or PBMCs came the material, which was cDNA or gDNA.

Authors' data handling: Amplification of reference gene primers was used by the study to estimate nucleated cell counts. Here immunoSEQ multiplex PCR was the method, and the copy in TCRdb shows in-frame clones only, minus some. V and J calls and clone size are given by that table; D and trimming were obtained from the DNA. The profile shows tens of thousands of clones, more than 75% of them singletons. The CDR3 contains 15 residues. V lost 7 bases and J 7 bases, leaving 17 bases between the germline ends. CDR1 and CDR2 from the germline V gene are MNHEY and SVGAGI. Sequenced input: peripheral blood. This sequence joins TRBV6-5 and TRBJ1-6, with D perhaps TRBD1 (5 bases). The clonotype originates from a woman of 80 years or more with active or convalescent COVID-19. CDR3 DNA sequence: TGTGCCAGCAAGGACTCGGGGGGTGGGAATTCACCCCTCCACTTT. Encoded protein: CASKDSGGGNSPLHF.